A single sample gave rise to the 20 T cell receptor beta chains below, sequenced in a study of blood T cell repertoires in COVID-19. Assay: immunoSEQ multiplex PCR; the TCRdb copy retains only in-frame clones and omits some. The sample has under 350,000 clones, about nine tenths seen once. The sequenced material came from PBMCs or T cells enriched from blood (not recorded which). The receptors stem from a middle-aged woman who had recovered from COVID-19.

J is TRBJ1-2 and V is TRBV19; D uncertain. The V end was cut by 1 base, the J end by 8 bases, with 11 bases between. The CDR3 covers 13 residues. From germline, CDR1 is LNHDA and CDR2 SQIVND (reference sequence). In DNA, the CDR3 is TGTGCCAGTAGTATAGTTGCCAAGAGAGGCTACACCTTC. Residues: CASSIVAKRGYTF.

The chain has TRBV30 and TRBJ1-5; D is ambiguous. The CDR3 totals 15 residues. Trimming took off 1 base at V and 2 bases at J, with 12 bases between the two ends. Germline V gene data show CDR1 as GTSNPN and CDR2 as SVGIG (reference sequence). The CDR3 sequence is CAWSDGSMGNQPQHF. The CDR3 nucleotides are TGTGCCTGGAGTGATGGTAGCATGGGCAATCAGCCCCAGCATTTT.

This clone came up once. The rearrangement links TRBV5-6 to TRBJ2-2, with D perhaps TRBD1 (5 bases). V lost 4 bases and J 7 bases, leaving 26 bases between the germline ends. Looked up from germline, CDR1 is SGHDT and CDR2 is YYEEEE. The CDR3 is made up of 18 amino acids. Here the CDR3 reads CASSRIAGIGLQGGELFF. CDR3 in DNA: TGTGCCAGCAGCCGCATCGCAGGGATCGGGCTGCAGGGCGGGGAGCTGTTTTTT.

The chain links TRBV5-5 to TRBJ1-1, with 8 bases aligning to TRBD1. J was trimmed by 14 bases and V by 7 bases; bases with no gene match: 22. In germline, CDR1 is SGHKS, CDR2 YYEKEE (reference sequence). The CDR3 loop spans 15 amino acids. The CDR3 here is CASSRPGDRSTLAFF. DNA of the CDR3: TGTGCCAGCTCTCGACCGGGGGACAGGTCAACTCTGGCCTTCTTT.

The gene calls are TRBV7-8 and TRBJ2-7; 7 nucleotides line up with TRBD2. The germline V gene encodes CDR1 SGHVS and CDR2 FQNEAQ. The CDR3 runs to 13 residues. V lost 3 bases and J lost 3; bases outside the gene matches: 2. The CDR3, as DNA: TGTGCCAGCAGCTTGGGGGGGTACTACGAGCAGTACTTC. Amino acid sequence: CASSLGGYYEQYF.

The genes are TRBV7-8 and TRBJ1-2, with unresolved D. The CDR3 loop spans 13 amino acids. V lost 3 bases and J lost 7, with 12 bases in between. In germline, CDR1 is SGHVS, CDR2 FQNEAQ. Here the CDR3 DNA reads TGTGCCAGCAGCTTCGGCGGATATCCTGGCTACACCTTC. Its protein product is CASSFGGYPGYTF.

The rearrangement joins TRBV7-2 to TRBJ2-1, with 8 bases that match TRBD2. The V segment lost 2 bases and the J segment 2 bases; nucleotides outside the gene matches: 2. The CDR3 runs 15 residues. Germline V gene lookup returns CDR1 SGHTA and CDR2 FQGNSA. CDR3 in DNA: TGTGCCAGCAGCTTATCGGGGGGGGCCTACAATGAGCAGTTCTTC. Encoded protein: CASSLSGGAYNEQFF.

The chain has TRBV6-5 and TRBJ1-1; 7 bases agree with TRBD1. Germline CDR1 is MNHEY and CDR2 is SVGAGI. The CDR3 has 14 residues. The V gene end was trimmed by 9 bases and the J gene end by 8 bases; junction bases not matched to a gene: 15. CDR3 bases: TGTGCCAGTACTCCGAAAGGGGGCGAGGCCGAAGCTTTCTTT. Translation: CASTPKGGEAEAFF.

The chain links TRBV5-1 to TRBJ2-5, with 7 bases that match TRBD2. J lost 3 bases, V lost 0 bases, and 8 bases had no gene match. CDR1 SGHRS and CDR2 YFSETQ come from the germline V gene. This CDR3 contains 16 residues. The CDR3 DNA reads as TGCGCCAGCAGCTTGGCCAAAAGGCTAGCGGAAGAGACCCAGTACTTC. Translating gives CASSLAKRLAEETQYF.

The gene calls are TRBV24-1 and TRBJ2-2; D is undetermined. Germline loops: CDR1 KGHDR, CDR2 SFDVKD. The CDR3 length is 13 residues. V was clipped by 5 bases and J by 4 bases, with 7 bases between them. The CDR3 protein is CATSARSTGELFF. In nucleotides, the CDR3 is TGTGCCACCAGTGCTAGATCCACCGGGGAGCTGTTTTTT.

This sequence joins TRBV18 and TRBJ1-1; possibly TRBD1 for D (6 bases). V lost 8 bases and J 4 bases, leaving 20 bases between the germline ends. CDR3 length: 15 amino acids. CDR1 is KGHSH and CDR2 is LQKENI in the germline V gene. The DNA for the CDR3 is TGTGCCAGCCATAGACAGGCTGGGGCGGGCACTGAAGCTTTCTTT. It codes for CASHRQAGAGTEAFF.

The CDR3 DNA sequence: TGTGCCACCGAAGAGCGTATATCTTCCTACAATGAGCAGTTCTTC. Amino acids: CATEERISSYNEQFF. V and J are TRBV2 and TRBJ2-1; unclear D gene. The germline CDR1 and CDR2 sequences are SNHLY and FYNNEI. The germline V and J ends were trimmed by 10 bases and 1 base, with 17 bases remaining between them. This CDR3 region has 15 residues.

This chain uses TRBV30 with TRBJ2-1; 14 bases match TRBD2. Trimming at V came to 2 bases and at J to 3 bases, leaving 3 bases not matched to a gene. Looked up from germline, CDR1 is GTSNPN and CDR2 is SVGIG (reference sequence). There are 16 residues in the CDR3. The CDR3 here is CAWSTGTSGSYNEQFF. The CDR3 nucleotides are TGTGCCTGGAGTACGGGGACTAGCGGGAGCTACAATGAGCAGTTCTTC.

The rearrangement uses TRBV18 and TRBJ1-1; D gene unclear. The CDR3 sequence is 15 residues long. V lost 3 bases, J lost 5 bases, and 16 bases lay in between. The V gene's germline CDR1 is KGHSH and CDR2 LQKENI. CDR3 residues: CASSPRAGSGTEAFF. The CDR3 DNA reads as TGTGCCAGCTCACCGAGGGCAGGTAGTGGAACTGAAGCTTTCTTT. The entire variable domain, with the rest obtained from reference TRBV18 and TRBJ1-1, is as follows: NAGVMQNPRHLVRRRGQEARLRCSPMKGHSHVYWYRQLPEEGLKFMVYLQKENIIDESGMPKERFSAEFPKEGPSILRIQQVVRGDSAAYFCASSPRAGSGTEAFFGQGTRLTVV.

The chain is built from TRBV30 and TRBJ1-1; 8 bases fit TRBD1. Per germline, CDR1 GTSNPN and CDR2 SVGIG (reference sequence). V gave up 2 bases and J gave up 3 bases; unmatched junction bases: 2. The CDR3 covers 13 residues. Written as DNA, the CDR3 is TGTGCCTGGAGTATGGACAGGGACACTGAAGCTTTCTTT. Translating gives CAWSMDRDTEAFF.

The chain joins TRBV6-2 or TRBV6-3 to TRBJ1-2; D ambiguous. Germline V CDR1 and CDR2: MNHEY, SVGEGT. This CDR3 has 13 amino acids. V lost 2 bases and J 7 bases, leaving 11 bases between the germline ends. The CDR3 coding sequence is TGTGCCAGCAGTTACCTGACATCCTCTGGCTACACCTTC. Encoded protein: CASSYLTSSGYTF.

J is TRBJ1-5 and V is TRBV15; no clear D gene. Germline V gene data show CDR1 as LNHNV and CDR2 as YYDKDF (reference sequence). Trimming left V 0 bases short and J 0 bases short, with 12 bases between. The CDR3 runs 17 residues. The CDR3 loop reads CATSRDETVSSNQPQHF. DNA of the CDR3: TGTGCCACCAGCAGAGATGAAACAGTTTCTAGCAATCAGCCCCAGCATTTT.

This chain links TRBV18 with TRBJ2-4, with 9 bases lining up with TRBD1. Germline values: CDR1 KGHSH, CDR2 LQKENI. Germline trimming cut 4 bases from V and 0 bases from J; bases unmatched to any gene: 1. The CDR3 has 15 residues. The CDR3 loop reads CASSQTGGAKNIQYF. The CDR3 DNA sequence: TGTGCCAGCTCACAGACAGGGGGAGCCAAAAACATTCAGTACTTC.

CDR3 DNA sequence: TGTGCCAGCAGCGGGGCCGGGACTAGCTTCACCGGGGAGCTGTTTTTT. Protein sequence: CASSGAGTSFTGELFF. The J gene is TRBJ2-2, the V gene TRBV5-4, with TRBD2 matching 9 bases. CDR1 SGHNT and CDR2 YYREEE come from the germline V gene (reference sequence). V shed 4 bases and J 4 bases; nucleotides not matched to a gene: 8. CDR3 length: 16 amino acids.

This rearrangement joins TRBV6-2 or TRBV6-3 to TRBJ1-2, with D maybe TRBD1 (5 bases). V was cut by 0 bases and J by 7 bases, with 21 bases left in between. Germline V gives CDR1 MNHEY, CDR2 SVGEGT. The CDR3 consists of 17 residues. This CDR3 reads CASSYSGTQGRVSGYTF. As DNA, the CDR3 is TGTGCCAGCAGTTACTCTGGGACTCAGGGTAGAGTTTCTGGCTACACCTTC.